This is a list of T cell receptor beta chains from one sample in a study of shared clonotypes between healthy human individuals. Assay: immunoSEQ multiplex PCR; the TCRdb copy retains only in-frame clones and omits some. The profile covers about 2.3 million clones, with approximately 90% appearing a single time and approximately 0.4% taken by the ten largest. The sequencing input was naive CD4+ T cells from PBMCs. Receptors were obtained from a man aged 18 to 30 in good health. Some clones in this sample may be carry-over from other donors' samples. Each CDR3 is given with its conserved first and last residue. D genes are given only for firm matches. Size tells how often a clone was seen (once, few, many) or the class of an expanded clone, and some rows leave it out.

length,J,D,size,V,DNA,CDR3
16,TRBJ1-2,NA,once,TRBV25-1,TGTGCCAGCAGTGAATATCACGGCTTGCTGTTTCATGGCTACACCTTC,CASSEYHGLLFHGYTF
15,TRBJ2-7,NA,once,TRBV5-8,TGTGCCAGCAGCCGGAGGCCAGGGGGGGCCTACGAGCAGTACTTC,CASSRRPGGAYEQYF
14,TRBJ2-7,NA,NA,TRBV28,TGTGCCAGCAGACCATCGTCCCGGCCCTACGAGCAGTACTTC,CASRPSSRPYEQYF
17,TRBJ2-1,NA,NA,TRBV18,TGTGCCAGCTCTCCACTAACGAGGACTGCTACCTACAATGAGCAGTTCTTC,CASSPLTRTATYNEQFF
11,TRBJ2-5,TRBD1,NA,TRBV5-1,TGCGCCAGCAGCTCGACAGGGGAGCAGTACTTC,CASSSTGEQYF
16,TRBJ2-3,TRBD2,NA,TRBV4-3,TGCGCCAGCAGCCAAGAATCAGCGGGATCCACAGATACGCAGTATTTT,CASSQESAGSTDTQYF
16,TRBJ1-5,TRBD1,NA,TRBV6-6,TGTGCCAGCAGTTCTCCCCACAGGGGAAGCAATCAGCCCCAGCATTTT,CASSSPHRGSNQPQHF
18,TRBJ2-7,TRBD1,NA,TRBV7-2,TGTGCCAGCAGCTCCTCCTACAGACGGACAGGGTTCTCCTACGAGCAGTACTTC,CASSSSYRRTGFSYEQYF
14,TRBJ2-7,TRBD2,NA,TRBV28,TGTGCCAGCAGGTCGACTAGCGGGAGTGTGGAGCAGTACTTC,CASRSTSGSVEQYF
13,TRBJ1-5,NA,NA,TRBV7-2,TGTGCCAGCACCTGGGGAGGGAATCAGCCCCAGCATTTT,CASTWGGNQPQHF